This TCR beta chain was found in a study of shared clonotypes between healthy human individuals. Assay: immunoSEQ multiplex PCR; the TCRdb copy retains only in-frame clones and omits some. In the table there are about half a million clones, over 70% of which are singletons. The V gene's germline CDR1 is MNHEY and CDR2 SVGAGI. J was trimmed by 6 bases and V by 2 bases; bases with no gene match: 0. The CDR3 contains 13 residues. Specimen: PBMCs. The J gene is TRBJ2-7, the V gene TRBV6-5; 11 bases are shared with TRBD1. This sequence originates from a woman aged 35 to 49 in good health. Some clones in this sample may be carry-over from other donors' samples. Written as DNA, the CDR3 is TGTGCCAGCAGTTACGGGACAGGGGGCGAGCAGTACTTC. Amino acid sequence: CASSYGTGGEQYF.